One and the same sample provided the 22 T cell receptor beta chains below, sequenced in a study of OX40 agonist ivuxolimab in advanced cancers. Sequencing used immunoSEQ multiplex PCR; TCRdb keeps in-frame clones, though not all of them. The data show about 100,000 clones, approximately 94% seen once. The sample in question was CD4+ or CD8+ T cells sorted from blood, obtained in a trial of the OX40 agonist ivuxolimab. The origin of the receptors is an adult with an advanced solid tumor such as melanoma, head and neck, liver or kidney cancer.

This chain joins TRBV11-1 and TRBJ2-7, with TRBD2 identical over 7 bases. J was trimmed by 3 bases and V by 1 base; bases with no gene match: 9. The V gene's germline CDR1 is SGHAT and CDR2 FQDESV (reference sequence). This CDR3 is 16 amino acids long. CDR3 amino acids: CASSLDISPGGYEQYF. The CDR3 DNA is TGTGCCAGCAGCTTAGACATCTCTCCGGGAGGCTACGAGCAGTACTTC.

The V call is TRBV19, the J call TRBJ2-3; D call uncertain. Trimming shortened V by 5 bases and J by 2 bases, and 11 bases separated the two germline ends. The CDR3 sequence is 14 residues long. The germline V gene encodes CDR1 LNHDA and CDR2 SQIVND (reference sequence). DNA for the CDR3: TGTGCCAGTAGTCGGAACTTGTACACAGATACGCAGTATTTT. This encodes CASSRNLYTDTQYF.

The chain has TRBV18 and TRBJ1-5; possible D gene TRBD1, 6 bases. The V end lost 3 bases, the J end lost 1 base, and 10 bases lay between the germline ends. Per germline, CDR1 KGHSH and CDR2 LQKENI. The CDR3 has 15 residues. The CDR3 loop reads CASSPTQGSNQPQHF. The CDR3 DNA is TGTGCCAGCTCACCTACACAGGGCAGCAATCAGCCCCAGCATTTT. Based on the CDR3 plus reference TRBV18 and TRBJ1-5, the full variable domain is NAGVMQNPRHLVRRRGQEARLRCSPMKGHSHVYWYRQLPEEGLKFMVYLQKENIIDESGMPKERFSAEFPKEGPSILRIQQVVRGDSAAYFCASSPTQGSNQPQHFGDGTRLSIL.

J is TRBJ1-3 and V is TRBV30; 7 bases line up with TRBD1. Germline V gives CDR1 GTSNPN, CDR2 SVGIG (reference sequence). The CDR3 has 16 amino acids. Trimming removed 0 bases from V and 0 bases from J; junction bases left unmatched: 5. In nucleotides, the CDR3 is TGTGCCTGGAGTGTACAAGGGGGCCACTCTGGAAACACCATATATTTT. This gives the protein CAWSVQGGHSGNTIYF.

J is TRBJ1-5 and V is TRBV18; D not certain. The CDR3 extends over 15 amino acids. V lost 5 bases and J 4 bases, leaving 15 bases between the germline ends. The germline V gene has CDR1 KGHSH and CDR2 LQKENI. In nucleotides, the CDR3 is TGTGCCAGCTCAGCTACAGCGAGCAAGAATCAGCCCCAGCATTTT. It is translated as CASSATASKNQPQHF.

This rearrangement joins TRBV5-1 to TRBJ2-1; TRBD2 might be the D (5 bases). Looked up from germline, CDR1 is SGHRS and CDR2 is YFSETQ. The CDR3 runs 16 residues. Between the trimmed V and J ends, which lost 4 bases and 3 bases, there was a span of 17 bases. CDR3 protein: CASSLDVGIFYNEQFF. Here the CDR3 DNA reads TGCGCCAGCAGCCTTGATGTCGGGATCTTCTACAATGAGCAGTTCTTC. The full variable domain, in which reference TRBV5-1 and TRBJ2-1 provide the parts outside the CDR3, is KAGVTQTPRYLIKTRGQQVTLSCSPISGHRSVSWYQQTPGQGLQFLFEYFSETQRNKGNFPGRFSGRQFSNSRSEMNVSTLELGDSALYLCASSLDVGIFYNEQFFGPGTRLTVL.

V usage is TRBV7-2 and J usage is TRBJ2-3, with no clear D. The germline gives CDR1 SGHTA, CDR2 FQGNSA. Trimming stripped 3 bases from V and 5 bases from J, with 3 bases between. The CDR3 covers 11 residues. The CDR3 region is CASSLKDTQYF. The CDR3 region has the DNA TGTGCCAGCAGCTTGAAAGATACGCAGTATTTT.

The chain uses TRBV5-5 and TRBJ2-7, with TRBD1 matching over 7 bases. The germline V gene encodes CDR1 SGHKS and CDR2 YYEKEE (reference sequence). With 0 bases clipped from V and 6 bases from J, the junction kept 3 bases outside the gene matches. The CDR3 length is 13 residues. CDR3 DNA sequence: TGTGCCAGCAGCTTGGAAAGGGGGCGCGAGCAGTACTTC. Translation: CASSLERGREQYF.

This chain links TRBV9 with TRBJ2-4; 7 bases align to TRBD2. The length of the CDR3 is 15 residues. Looked up from germline, CDR1 is SGDLS and CDR2 is YYNGEE. V gave up 4 bases and J gave up 7 bases; unmatched junction bases: 11. The CDR3 loop is CASSPQGGGGNIQYF. The DNA of the CDR3 is TGTGCCAGCAGCCCTCAAGGCGGGGGAGGGAACATTCAGTACTTC.

The chain employs TRBV4-3 and TRBJ1-4; tentative D call: TRBD1 (6 bases). The CDR3 covers 14 residues. The V end lost 1 base, the J end lost 8 bases, and 11 bases lay between the germline ends. Germline loops: CDR1 LGHNA, CDR2 YSLEER. CDR3 residues: CASSQGQGTEKLFF. CDR3 nucleotide sequence: TGCGCCAGCAGCCAAGGGCAGGGGACCGAAAAACTGTTTTTT.

V gene TRBV6-1 combines with J gene TRBJ1-2, with TRBD1 identical over 10 bases. With V trimmed by 6 bases and J by 4 bases, 5 bases remained unmatched. Looked up from germline, CDR1 is MNHNS and CDR2 is SASEGT. CDR3 size: 14 residues. CDR3 in amino acids: CASRPGQGTYGYTF. In nucleotides, the CDR3 is TGTGCCAGCAGACCGGGACAGGGGACCTATGGCTACACCTTC.

The chain couples TRBV29-1 to TRBJ2-7, with D possibly being TRBD2 (7 bases). Germline V CDR1 and CDR2: SQVTM, ANQGSEA. Trimming took off 6 bases at V and 3 bases at J, with 12 bases between the two ends. CDR3 length: 12 amino acids. The CDR3 sequence is CSVKGGFYEQYF. The CDR3 DNA reads TGCAGCGTCAAGGGGGGGTTCTACGAGCAGTACTTC.

The chain couples TRBV5-6 to TRBJ2-7; maybe TRBD2 (5 bases). Germline assignment: CDR1 SGHDT and CDR2 YYEEEE. The CDR3 spans 13 residues. Trimming took 2 bases from V and 0 from J, leaving 6 bases between them. The DNA of the CDR3 is TGTGCCAGCAGCTTTGGGAGCTCCTACGAGCAGTACTTC. This gives the protein CASSFGSSYEQYF. The full variable domain, its missing parts supplied by reference TRBV5-6 and TRBJ2-7, is DAGVTQSPTHLIKTRGQQVTLRCSPKSGHDTVSWYQQALGQGPQFIFQYYEEEERQRGNFPDRFSGHQFPNYSSELNVNALLLGDSALYLCASSFGSSYEQYFGPGTRLTVT.

This chain links TRBV4-3 with TRBJ2-3; TRBD2 matches at 8 bases. The germline V gene encodes CDR1 LGHNA and CDR2 YSLEER. The CDR3 length is 14 residues. J lost 5 bases, V lost 6 bases, and 7 bases had no gene match. CDR3 coding DNA: TGCGCCAGCAGGGGACTAGGTGCCTTAGATACGCAGTATTTT. This sequence encodes CASRGLGALDTQYF.

The genes are TRBV28 and TRBJ2-3, with TRBD2 identical over 13 bases. This CDR3 region has 13 residues. Germline CDR1 reads MDHEN; CDR2 reads SYDVKM. V shed 6 bases, J shed 6 bases, and the junction held 0 bases outside the gene matches. CDR3 residues: CASRTSGGDTQYF. In nucleotides, the CDR3 is TGTGCCAGCAGGACTAGCGGGGGGGATACGCAGTATTTT.

The CDR3 DNA reads as TGTGCCAGCAGCTTAGTCTGGGGACGAGGCAATCAGCCCCAGCATTTT. Its protein product is CASSLVWGRGNQPQHF. The V call is TRBV7-2, the J call TRBJ1-5; perhaps TRBD1 as D (5 bases). Trimming removed 1 base from V and 2 bases from J, with 12 bases in between. There are 16 residues in the CDR3. Germline loops: CDR1 SGHTA, CDR2 FQGNSA.

The chain carries TRBV10-1 and TRBJ2-7; TRBD1 is a possible D gene (6 bases). The germline gives CDR1 WNHNN, CDR2 SYGVQD (reference sequence). V lost 8 bases to trimming and J lost 4 bases, with 15 bases between them. The CDR3 sequence is 13 residues long. The CDR3 loop reads CASASGQGYEQYF. The CDR3 DNA sequence: TGCGCCAGCGCCTCGGGACAAGGGTACGAGCAGTACTTC.

This chain joins TRBV28 and TRBJ2-7; 8 bases agree with TRBD1. The CDR3 covers 14 residues. Germline-derived CDR1 and CDR2 are MDHEN and SYDVKM. Losses at the gene ends were 7 bases for V and 5 bases for J; bases not matched to a gene: 10. The CDR3 nucleotides are TGTGCCAGCAATCCAGGGGGCGCGCGGCACGAGCAGTACTTC. It specifies CASNPGGARHEQYF. Full variable domain (missing parts from reference TRBV28 and TRBJ2-7): DVKVTQSSRYLVKRTGEKVFLECVQDMDHENMFWYRQDPGLGLRLIYFSYDVKMKEKGDIPEGYSVSREKKERFSLILESASTNQTSMYLCASNPGGARHEQYFGPGTRLTVT.

The rearrangement joins TRBV19 to TRBJ1-1; D might be TRBD1 (6 bases). With 7 bases removed from V and 3 bases from J, the gap between germline ends came to 15 bases. The germline V gene encodes CDR1 LNHDA and CDR2 SQIVND (reference sequence). This CDR3 is built from 14 residues. DNA for the CDR3: TGTGCCAGTAATTTTATCTGGACAGACACTGAAGCTTTCTTT. Protein sequence: CASNFIWTDTEAFF.

V gene TRBV7-2 combines with J gene TRBJ1-4, with D tentatively TRBD1 (5 bases). The V end lost 4 bases, the J end lost 8 bases, and 14 bases lay between the germline ends. CDR1 SGHTA and CDR2 FQGNSA come from the germline V gene. CDR3 length: 14 residues. The CDR3 is CASSSPGLREKLFF. The DNA for the CDR3 is TGTGCCAGCAGCTCACCGGGACTCAGAGAAAAACTGTTTTTT. The variable domain in full, completed from reference TRBV7-2 and TRBJ1-4, reads GAGVSQSPSNKVTEKGKDVELRCDPISGHTALYWYRQSLGQGLEFLIYFQGNSAPDKSGLPSDRFSAERTGGSVSTLTIQRTQQEDSAVYLCASSSPGLREKLFFGSGTQLSVL.

V gene TRBV29-1 combines with J gene TRBJ1-5; D might be TRBD1 (6 bases). The CDR3 has 14 amino acids. Germline CDR1 is SQVTM and CDR2 is ANQGSEA. The V gene lost 4 bases and the J gene lost 2 bases, with 12 bases spanning the gap. The CDR3 protein is CSVGGDTRNQPQHF. The CDR3 coding sequence is TGCAGCGTTGGGGGGGACACTCGCAATCAGCCCCAGCATTTT.

This CDR3 reads CASSAGPRAYEQYF. For the CDR3, the DNA is TGTGCCAGCAGCGCCGGGCCCCGGGCCTACGAGCAGTACTTC. The chain links TRBV9 to TRBJ2-7; D is unresolved. V was clipped by 3 bases and J by 2 bases, with 12 bases between them. This CDR3 spans 14 amino acids. CDR1 is SGDLS, CDR2 YYNGEE, per germline.